This T cell receptor beta chain appears in the sequencing data of a study of T-cell memory formation after mild COVID-19. Study results and caveats: Chiefly within CM and EM were the contracting CD4+ clones; CD8+ ones were within EMRA. Pre-infection memory held some responding clones, suggesting pre-existing cross-reactive T cells responded. Unconfirmed was the SARS-CoV-2 specificity of second-wave clones that peaked on day 37.

The CDR3 runs 15 residues. The V end was cut by 0 bases, the J end by 3 bases, with 9 bases between. The germline CDR1 and CDR2 sequences are MNHEY and SVGAGI. Details on this clonotype: Its antigen is unidentified.

5'RACE primed at constant segments yielded TCR alpha and TCR beta cDNA libraries bearing sample barcodes and UMIs. TCRdb ran MiXCR on the 5' RACE reads and lists one entry per CDR3 protein. This sample has approximately 150,000 distinct CDR3 sequences; roughly 14% occur once, and the top ten carry less than 15%. Sequenced input: PBMCs or a T cell subset sorted from them (not recorded which). This clonotype originated in an adult woman who had mild COVID-19 (a few samples of this study predate the infection). Cell type and time point are not known. The chain carries TRBV6-5 and TRBJ1-3; D is unresolved. Written as DNA, the CDR3 is TGTGCCAGCAGTTACTCGAGCGGGTATGGAAACACCATATATTTT. Protein sequence: CASSYSSGYGNTIYF.